The entry below gives a single T cell receptor (beta chain) sequence along with its context. Antigen: not known. These data originate in a study of blood T cells in healthy people across ages. General observations from the study: Naive T cell percentage showed a strong correlation with the diversity of TCR beta.

The second PCR ran roughly 7 to 12 cycles with a sample-barcoded 5' primer and J-beta primers. All cDNA molecules were each tagged by a template-switch adaptor with 12 random nucleotides. TCRdb independently ran MiXCR on the 5' RACE reads; one entry per CDR3 protein. The data hold about 1.4 million distinct CDR3 sequences, with approximately 63% observed a single time. The CDR3 runs to 15 residues. Germline V gene data show CDR1 as DFQATT and CDR2 as SNEGSKA (reference sequence). After removal of 0 bases from V and 4 bases from J, the junction contained 3 bases not matched to a gene. The source is a man aged 18 to 29 in good health. The sequencing sample was made of blood. V gene TRBV20-1 combines with J gene TRBJ2-1; 10 nucleotides match TRBD2. Here the CDR3 reads CSAREGTSAYNEQFF. The CDR3 DNA follows: TGCAGTGCTAGAGAAGGGACTAGCGCATACAATGAGCAGTTCTTC.